This TCR beta chain was sequenced in a study of T-cell memory formation after mild COVID-19. As for the study in general: In these data, TCR clusters were largely donor specific. Overall study findings and caveats: Pre-infection memory already had some responding clones, implying cross-reactive memory joined.

Germline assignment: CDR1 DFQATT and CDR2 SNEGSKA (reference sequence). With V trimmed by 6 bases and J by 5 bases, 16 bases remained unmatched. This CDR3 region has 15 residues. Regarding this clonotype: Its antigen remains unknown.

With constant-segment primers, 5'RACE yielded cDNA libraries of TCR alpha and TCR beta that carried sample barcodes and UMIs. TCRdb processed the 5' RACE reads anew with MiXCR; each CDR3 protein has one entry. The sample yields 50,000 or so distinct CDR3 sequences, 9.3% seen once. The V gene is TRBV20-1, the J gene TRBJ2-7, with TRBD2 matching 7 bases. This clonotype was obtained from an adult woman who had mild COVID-19 (a few samples of this study predate the infection). Cell type and time point are not known. Sequencing input: PBMCs or a T cell subset sorted from them (not recorded which). CDR3 loop: CSARNALSSGHEQYF. The CDR3 DNA sequence: TGCAGTGCCCGCAACGCTCTTTCTAGCGGTCACGAGCAGTACTTC.